This TCR beta chain was sequenced in a study of T cell repertoires in cytomegalovirus infection. In the study overall: The authors relied on CMV epitopes, both recently identified HLA-C-restricted and well-studied HLA-B-restricted. Public signatures in TCR beta pointed to CMV infection and matching HLA type.

As regards this clonotype: Its antigen is as yet unknown.

Via MiXCR, TCRdb re-called the reads, giving one row per CDR3 protein. The sample yields about 830,000 distinct CDR3 sequences, approximately 32% seen once. Looked up from germline, CDR1 is SNHLY and CDR2 is FYNNEI. Trimming shortened V by 7 bases and J by 5 bases, and 9 bases separated the two germline ends. The CDR3 is made up of 12 amino acids. The study, taken as a whole, reports: The ex vivo response showed dominance by HLA-C-restricted CMV-specific TCR beta clonotypes.

The source was cultured CD8+ T cells from PBMCs, collected from culture after CMV antigen stimulation. The sequence was collected from a human donor in good health (CMV status not recorded). Some clones in this sample may be carry-over from other donors' samples. The V gene is TRBV2, the J gene TRBJ2-1; D is unresolved. CDR3 region: CASNSIDNEQFF. CDR3 bases: TGTGCCAGCAACAGCATAGACAATGAGCAGTTCTTC.